This record covers a single T cell receptor (beta chain). Its antigen remains unidentified. The sample is drawn from a study of cytomegalovirus exposure and HLA in healthy donors. Study-level findings and limits: Accurate predictions that matched the HLA-A and HLA-B alleles of most subjects were reportedly made from TCR beta sequences.

Primers included in the PCR were 60 Vbeta and 13 Jbeta primers. The data were produced by immunoSEQ multiplex PCR, yet TCRdb's version contains in-frame clones alone and is incomplete. This sample contains tens of thousands of clones. CDR1 and CDR2 from the germline V gene are MRHNA and SNTAGT. J lost 4 bases, V lost 5 bases, and 5 bases had no gene match. The CDR3 extends over 15 amino acids. This receptor was obtained from a man in his forties in good health and CMV-seropositive. The gene calls are TRBV6-4 and TRBJ2-3; 11 nucleotides match TRBD2. The specimen was PBMCs. DNA for the CDR3: TGTGCCAGCAGTAAAGGACTAGCGGGCGCAGATACGCAGTATTTT. Residues: CASSKGLAGADTQYF.